Shown below are 16 T cell receptor beta chains from a single sample sequenced in a study of blood T cell repertoires in COVID-19. Using immunoSEQ multiplex PCR, the repertoire was profiled, and TCRdb retains in-frame clones only, with some absent. Of some 160,000 clones listed, around 81% were seen once; the top ten hold over 10%. Sequenced material: peripheral blood. Receptors originate from a man aged 65 to 79 who had recovered from COVID-19.

V and J are TRBV15 and TRBJ2-1, with D possibly matching TRBD1 (5 bases). The germline gives CDR1 LNHNV, CDR2 YYDKDF (reference sequence). Trimming took off 0 bases at V and 6 bases at J, with 12 bases between the two ends. CDR3 length: 15 amino acids. CDR3 sequence reads: CATSRDITGPNEQFF. The CDR3 DNA sequence: TGTGCCACCAGCAGAGATATCACAGGCCCCAATGAGCAGTTCTTC.

V gene TRBV18 combines with J gene TRBJ1-2; 7 nucleotides match TRBD1. V lost 6 bases, J lost 5 bases, and 6 bases stayed unmatched. The CDR3 totals 13 residues. CDR1 and CDR2 from the germline V gene are KGHSH and LQKENI. The CDR3 reads CASSGQTEYGYTF. The CDR3 coding sequence is TGTGCCAGCTCGGGACAGACTGAATATGGCTACACCTTC.

This chain connects TRBV20-1 to TRBJ1-6, with 7 bases aligning to TRBD1. The V segment lost 8 bases and the J segment 14 bases; nucleotides outside the gene matches: 9. The CDR3 has 11 residues. Looked up from germline, CDR1 is DFQATT and CDR2 is SNEGSKA (reference sequence). The chain's CDR3 is CSTDRAGTLHF. The DNA of the CDR3 is TGCAGTACTGACAGGGCCGGGACCCTCCACTTT.

The chain links TRBV5-1 to TRBJ2-1, with 13 bases aligning to TRBD2. The CDR3 runs to 15 residues. Germline V gene sequence: CDR1 SGHRS, CDR2 YFSETQ. The ends lost 4 bases at V and 7 bases at J; junction bases unmatched: 5. In nucleotides, the CDR3 is TGCGCCAGCAGCCGGACTAGCGGGAGACTGAATGAGCAGTTCTTC. Residues: CASSRTSGRLNEQFF.

The rearrangement joins TRBV11-2 to TRBJ2-2; D is possibly TRBD2 (6 bases). CDR1 is SGHAT and CDR2 is FQNNGV in the germline V gene. V was pared by 4 bases and J by 5 bases, with 17 bases between. CDR3 length: 16 residues. The CDR3 DNA follows: TGTGCCAGCAGCTCCCGCGGGGTGGCAGGGACCGGGGAGCTGTTTTTT. Protein: CASSSRGVAGTGELFF.

A note on this clone: This same CDR3 is encoded by further DNA sequences in the sample. The gene calls are TRBV24-1 and TRBJ2-3; weak D call: TRBD1 (6 bases). This CDR3 has 15 amino acids. Germline loops: CDR1 KGHDR, CDR2 SFDVKD. Trimming stripped 3 bases from V and 2 bases from J, with 11 bases between. CDR3 sequence (DNA): TGTGCCACCAGTGATCCCGGGACATCCACAGATACGCAGTATTTT. The encoded protein is CATSDPGTSTDTQYF.

The rearrangement uses TRBV11-2 and TRBJ2-3, with D possibly being TRBD2 (6 bases). V lost 0 bases and J 0 bases, leaving 13 bases between the germline ends. Germline-derived CDR1 and CDR2 are SGHAT and FQNNGV. The CDR3 spans 17 residues. As DNA, the CDR3 is TGTGCCAGCAGCTTAGAAGGAGGGGTTGCTAGCACAGATACGCAGTATTTT. Its protein product is CASSLEGGVASTDTQYF. Full variable domain (rest looked up from reference TRBV11-2 and TRBJ2-3): EAGVAQSPRYKIIEKRQSVAFWCNPISGHATLYWYQQILGQGPKLLIQFQNNGVVDDSQLPKDRFSAERLKGVDSTLKIQPAKLEDSAVYLCASSLEGGVASTDTQYFGPGTRLTVL.

V usage is TRBV7-2 and J usage is TRBJ1-3, with D unresolved. The CDR3 has 15 residues. Germline CDR1 and CDR2: SGHTA and FQGNSA. V gave up 6 bases and J gave up 0 bases, with 12 bases separating them. CDR3 in amino acids: CASRQAGVSGNTIYF. The CDR3, as DNA: TGTGCCAGCAGACAAGCCGGGGTCTCTGGAAACACCATATATTTT.

The rearrangement links TRBV5-4 to TRBJ2-2; 11 positions agree with TRBD2. Per germline, CDR1 SGHNT and CDR2 YYREEE (reference sequence). The CDR3 totals 16 residues. The V and J ends lost 4 bases and 8 bases, in that order; junction bases with no gene match: 10. The CDR3 DNA reads as TGTGCCAGCAGCCCCGGGACTAGCGGTGGAGAGGGGGAGCTGTTTTTT. Its protein is CASSPGTSGGEGELFF.

This clone was observed once. The chain employs TRBV14 and TRBJ1-6; 7 nucleotides line up with TRBD1. Germline CDR1 reads SGHDN; CDR2 reads FVKESK. The CDR3 has 16 amino acids. V lost 3 bases and J lost 2; bases outside the gene matches: 4. The CDR3 nucleotides are TGTGCCAGCAGCCATATAACAGGGGCCTATAATTCACCCCTCCACTTT. This sequence encodes CASSHITGAYNSPLHF.

V and J are TRBV15 and TRBJ1-2, with a possible D match to TRBD1 (6 bases). The CDR3 is made up of 15 amino acids. The V end was cut by 0 bases, the J end by 5 bases, with 13 bases between. The germline CDR1 and CDR2 sequences are LNHNV and YYDKDF (reference sequence). CDR3 in amino acids: CATSRDGQPDYGYTF. CDR3 DNA sequence: TGTGCCACCAGCAGAGATGGACAGCCAGATTATGGCTACACCTTC.

This clone was counted only a few times. The chain joins TRBV6-1 to TRBJ2-3; 10 bases agree with TRBD1. J was trimmed by 4 bases and V by 0 bases; bases with no gene match: 1. The CDR3 is 15 amino acids. The germline V gene encodes CDR1 MNHNS and CDR2 SASEGT. The CDR3 is CASSEAGTGADTQYF. The CDR3 DNA reads TGTGCCAGCAGTGAAGCGGGGACAGGGGCAGATACGCAGTATTTT.

This clone is a singleton in its sample. The chain combines TRBV5-6 with TRBJ2-6; a weak D match, TRBD1 (5 bases). The CDR3 spans 15 residues. CDR1 is SGHDT, CDR2 YYEEEE, per germline. Trimming shortened V by 0 bases and J by 5 bases, and 9 bases separated the two germline ends. The CDR3 here is CASSLEGLWANVLTF. The CDR3 region has the DNA TGTGCCAGCAGCTTGGAGGGGCTCTGGGCCAACGTCCTGACTTTC.

The chain joins TRBV29-1 to TRBJ2-1; TRBD2 aligns across 13 bases. This CDR3 contains 15 residues. From germline, CDR1 is SQVTM and CDR2 ANQGSEA. V lost 4 bases to trimming and J lost 7 bases; unmatched junction nucleotides: 7. The CDR3 bases are TGCAGCGTTGGCCAAATGGGACTAGCGGGAAATGAGCAGTTCTTC. Translated: CSVGQMGLAGNEQFF.

The V and J genes are TRBV3-1 (or the pseudogene TRBV3-2) and TRBJ2-2; D possibly corresponds to TRBD2 (5 bases). The germline V and J ends were trimmed by 0 bases and 5 bases, with 13 bases remaining between them. The germline V gene has CDR1 LGHDT and CDR2 YNNKEL (reference sequence). The CDR3 extends over 16 amino acids. CDR3 nucleotides: TGTGCCAGCAGCCAAGAATTCCTAGCATCAACCGGGGAGCTGTTTTTT. Amino acids: CASSQEFLASTGELFF.

The rearrangement links TRBV5-1 to TRBJ2-1, with D maybe TRBD2 (5 bases). The CDR3 is made up of 14 amino acids. V lost 7 bases and J 0 bases, leaving 11 bases between the germline ends. The V gene's germline CDR1 is SGHRS and CDR2 YFSETQ. CDR3 in amino acids: CASGVGSSYNEQFF. The CDR3 bases are TGCGCCAGCGGCGTAGGGAGCTCCTACAATGAGCAGTTCTTC.